This TCR beta chain comes out of a study of cytomegalovirus exposure and HLA in healthy donors (dated by TCRdb to 2015 to 2018). In the study overall: An earlier analysis of fewer than 750 of the donors reported 250 to 350 Gb of sequence data and 117 million unique TCR beta sequences obtained from about 180 million T cells. An early release that covered fewer than 750 HLA-typed donors contained approximately 300 gigabases of sequencing data and tens of millions of unique TCR sequences. Among the approximately 430 genotyped donors, roughly 80% belonged to the genetic ancestry cluster associated with self-reported Caucasian donors. The study was designed to test whether signatures of past pathogen exposure could be identified by cataloging public T cell receptors. The study profiled the T cell repertoires of under 700 subjects by immunosequencing and related them to cytomegalovirus serostatus. A separate validation cohort of approximately 120 different subjects was used in addition to the roughly 720-subject first cohort. To predict cytomegalovirus infection status, the study brought together high-throughput TCR immunosequencing, statistical association of individual TCRs with disease status, and machine learning. In a later analysis, previously published TCR beta repertoires from 550 to 700 donors were re-analyzed and high-resolution HLA genotyping was added so that TCR occurrence patterns could be studied. Rather than drawing on any new phenotypic data, the later analysis identified candidate immune exposures from TCR beta sequences and the way those sequences occurred across donors. An earlier analysis of 500 to 650 of the donors applied high-throughput TCR beta sequencing to assess whether each TCR beta V gene segment acted as functional or pseudogenic. Donor age, sex, ethnicity and CMV serostatus were compiled together with the repertoire data. In a later genetic analysis, genome-wide SNP genotypes for about 55% of the roughly 700 donors were used, and that subset was treated as a discovery cohort. Every repertoire in the discovery cohort had been generated on one and the same sequencing platform. HLA typing included class I and class II loci at four-digit resolution. The number of donors typed differed by locus, with 629-630 for A, B, C, DRB1 and DQB1, roughly 520 for DQA1, about 610 for DPA1, and under 490 for DPB1. Because of strong linkage in the cohort, 4 to 6 DR-DQ haplotypes were treated as single units for association and clustering. Across about 380 genotyped donors of the cohort, an average of 235,054 unique TCR beta nucleotide sequences per donor were sequenced, and roughly 20% of those sequences were non-productive.

The count of this clone is one. No cognate antigen has been identified for it. The input lacks base qualities; no much larger clone sits a single base away. The paper as a whole reports these results and caveats: For the cohort, immune exposure information was limited to CMV serostatus. It was suggested by the authors that the approach could potentially be generalized to other disease states and immunological phenotypes. Sequencing depth was assumed to be roughly uniform across donors in the presence/absence analyses, though that assumption may not hold. Because the 87-base-pair reads could not distinguish some IMGT-functional V segments, including TRBV6-2 and TRBV6-3, those segments were excluded. V-gene and J-gene trimming of TCR beta chains was associated with a missense DCLRE1C variant in a later genetic analysis, and the association was replicated in an independent cohort. The cohort was sequenced for TCR beta chains only, and without alpha or paired-chain data the features that could be detected were limited. In a later genetic analysis, fewer N-insertions in productive TCRs were reported among donors in an Asian-associated ancestry cluster than the roughly 700-donor mean. A cluster of highly shared sequence variants was judged likely to be a technical artifact of the sequencing pipeline. The study gave a list of 150 to 200 TCR beta chains associated with cytomegalovirus. Because HLA typing was unavailable for some donors at each locus, only the typed subset was used in association tests. A later analysis reported that several top co-occurrence clusters appeared linked to parvovirus B19, influenza, CMV and Epstein-Barr virus. Specific HLA alleles were associated with more than 15,000 TCR beta sequences at a false discovery rate of 0.05 in a later analysis. When HLA alleles, especially DR and DQ, strongly co-occurred, attributing TCR associations to individual alleles was difficult. In a later analysis, the rate of TCR association differed among HLA loci, with DRB1 alleles having the most associated TCRs and HLA-C alleles having the fewest. In vitro tests confirmed that a few of the cytomegalovirus-associated TCR beta chains recognize cytomegalovirus antigens. Seventeen rarely observed V segments, including chromosome 9 orphons, were excluded from the earlier analysis of several hundred of the donors because counts were too low. In a later analysis, most CMV-associated TCR beta chains were found to appear HLA-restricted, with HLA associations seemingly driven largely by CMV exposure. In a later analysis, HLA-associated TCR beta chains were found to be more clonally expanded and to have lower generation probabilities than equally common non-associated chains. The classifier was reported to diagnose cytomegalovirus status with high specificity and sensitivity in both the original and validation cohorts. Linkage disequilibrium might explain the correlated functional status among segregating V segments, but an unknown experimental factor could not be ruled out. Across donors, most TCR sequences were observed very rarely, whereas some public TCRs were present in many individuals. Broadly in line with IMGT annotations, most TCR beta V segments showed up in productive rearrangements about 87% or about 30% of the time in an earlier analysis of 450 to 600 of the donors. A further reported finding was that TCR beta sequences accurately predicted the HLA-A and HLA-B alleles for most subjects in the first cohort.

V has 2 bases trimmed and J has 12 bases trimmed; junction bases matching no gene number 12. There are 17 amino acids in the CDR3, from cysteine to phenylalanine inclusive. Of the read, only the CDR3 DNA is kept; its 51 bases are in frame from base 1. The germline V gene gives CDR1 as SGHNT and CDR2 as YENEEA. Receptor amplification or capture employed the immunoSEQ multiplex PCR assay. A mixture of 60 forward primers for TCR Vbeta segments and 13 reverse primers for TCR Jbeta segments was used in the multiplex PCR. The CDR3 region of rearranged TCR beta genes was amplified from genomic DNA with a multiplex PCR assay. Amplified TCR beta libraries were sequenced as 87-base-pair reads on the Illumina HiSeq System. In the original analysis: A later analysis tallied roughly 80 million unique TCR beta chains across the 666 repertoires, and about 12 million of those chains were shared by two or more donors. Raw reads were error-corrected and collapsed into unique sequences with a nearest-neighbor algorithm that merged closely related sequences to remove PCR and sequencing errors. CDR3 sequences were aligned to IMGT reference sequences to assign V, D and J gene segments. For a sequence to be retained, a match of at least six nucleotides to both a V gene segment and a J gene segment was required. A rearrangement was called productive if the CDR3 had no stop codons and remained in frame with V and J, and every other rearrangement was called non-productive. CDR3 was defined according to IMGT convention as the region running from the second conserved V-encoded cysteine to the conserved J-encoded phenylalanine. The earlier analysis of fewer than 700 of the donors excluded sequences that lacked an unambiguous match to a single V gene segment. An earlier analysis of about 590 of the donors classified V segments as functional when productive rearrangements were above 56.7% and as segregating when the standard deviation between donors was above 5%. To diagnose cytomegalovirus status from the catalog of TCR beta chain sequences, a statistical classification framework was built. In a later analysis, TCR nucleotide sequences were compared against IMGT/GENE-DB human TR gene sequences so that V and J genes could be assigned. In a later analysis, CDR3 sequences and most-parsimonious VDJ recombination scenarios were assigned using the TCRdist pipeline. In a later analysis, every TCR beta chain was defined by the combination of its CDR3 amino acid sequence and its V-gene family, and reads without a unique V-gene family were dropped. In a later analysis, 500 to 700 highly shared, low-generation-probability nucleotide sequences were removed to address suspected cross-contamination and a sequencing artifact. In a later analysis, a clonal expansion index was calculated for each public chain from normalized within-repertoire ranks of inferred template counts. Generation probabilities in a later analysis came from a VDJ recombination model fitted to out-of-frame rearrangements, and those results were checked against IGoR. Hypergeometric tests were used in a later analysis to score TCR-TCR, TCR-HLA and TCR-CMV co-occurrence, with a repertoire-size bias correction applied to the TCR pairs. To estimate false discovery rates, a later analysis permuted the HLA or CMV assignments 20 times. In a later analysis, co-occurring TCRs were grouped with DBSCAN, and TCRdist sequence similarity was added when clustering was performed within HLA-allele-positive subsets. For co-occurrence clustering, repertoires with fewer than 30,000 or more than 120,000 public chains were excluded, along with several repertoires with anomalous nucleotide sharing. TCRdb carries this immuneACCESS record with in-frame sequences only. Its versions omit some clonotypes, under half of them owing to an unresolved V gene in the studies checked, with the rest unexplained. V and J calls and clone size are copied from that table; D and trimming were computed from the DNA. The sample includes 130,000 to 150,000 clones, with under 90% observed a single time. The top ten clonotypes cover 2% to 3% of the sample.

The cohort was made up of around 720 healthy bone marrow donors. Cohort members were all nominally healthy when sampled, although unrecorded immune exposures were likely present. The donor tested CMV seronegative, placing the donor among the 352 seronegative members of the cohort. A peripheral blood sample was collected from each donor, and TCR beta sequencing was performed on peripheral blood mononuclear cells. The Qiagen DNeasy Blood Extraction Kit was used to extract genomic DNA from the blood cell samples. This receptor was obtained from a boy aged 2 to 10 in good health and CMV-seronegative. Sample: PBMCs. The chain links TRBV11-3 with TRBJ2-1; a stretch of 14 junction bases matches TRBD2. The nucleotide sequence is given as TGTGCCAGCAGCTTATTAGAGGGGACTAGCGGGAGTGTGGGGCAGTTCTTC. Its translation reads: CASSLLEGTSGSVGQFF.